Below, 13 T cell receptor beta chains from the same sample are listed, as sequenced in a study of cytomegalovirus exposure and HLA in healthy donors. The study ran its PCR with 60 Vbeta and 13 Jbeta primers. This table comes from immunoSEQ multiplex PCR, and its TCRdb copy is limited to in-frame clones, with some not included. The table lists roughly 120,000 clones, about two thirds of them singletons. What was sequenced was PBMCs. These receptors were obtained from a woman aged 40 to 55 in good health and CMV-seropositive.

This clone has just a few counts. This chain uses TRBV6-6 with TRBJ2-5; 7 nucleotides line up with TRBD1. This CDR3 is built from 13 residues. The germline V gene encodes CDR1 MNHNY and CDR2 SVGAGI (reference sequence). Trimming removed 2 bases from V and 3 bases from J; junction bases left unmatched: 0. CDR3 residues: CASSYDREETQYF. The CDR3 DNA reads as TGTGCCAGCAGTTACGACAGGGAAGAGACCCAGTACTTC.

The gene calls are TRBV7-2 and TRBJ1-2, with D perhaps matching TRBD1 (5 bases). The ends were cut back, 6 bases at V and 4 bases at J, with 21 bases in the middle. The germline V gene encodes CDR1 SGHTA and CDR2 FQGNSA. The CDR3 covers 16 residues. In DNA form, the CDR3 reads TGTGCCAGCAGTTCCAATGGGGGGGTAGCTAGCTATGGCTACACCTTC. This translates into CASSSNGGVASYGYTF. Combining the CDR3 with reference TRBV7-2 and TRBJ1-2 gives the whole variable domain GAGVSQSPSNKVTEKGKDVELRCDPISGHTALYWYRQSLGQGLEFLIYFQGNSAPDKSGLPSDRFSAERTGGSVSTLTIQRTQQEDSAVYLCASSSNGGVASYGYTFGSGTRLTVV.

For the CDR3, the DNA is TGTGCCAGCAGCTTAGACCTAGCGGGGGGGGGTGAGCAGTTCTTC. Its protein product is CASSLDLAGGGEQFF. The rearrangement uses TRBV7-6 and TRBJ2-1, with 12 bases lining up with TRBD2. Germline CDR1 and CDR2: SGHVS and FNYEAQ. Trimming at V came to 1 base and at J to 9 bases, leaving 4 bases not matched to a gene. The CDR3 runs 15 residues.

CDR3 region: CASIVDGGNSPLHF. As DNA, the CDR3 is TGTGCCAGCATAGTGGACGGGGGGAATTCACCCCTCCACTTT. The genes are TRBV6-1 and TRBJ1-6; D perhaps matches TRBD1 (5 bases). This CDR3 spans 14 amino acids. Germline V CDR1 and CDR2: MNHNS, SASEGT. V was clipped by 7 bases and J by 7 bases, with 14 bases between them.

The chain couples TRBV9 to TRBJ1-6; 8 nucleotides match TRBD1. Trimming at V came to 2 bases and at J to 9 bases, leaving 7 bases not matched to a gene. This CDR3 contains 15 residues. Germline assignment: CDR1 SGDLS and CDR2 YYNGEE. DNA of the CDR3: TGTGCCAGCAGCGTCGACTCTACAGGGGGTTCACCCCTCCACTTT. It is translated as CASSVDSTGGSPLHF.

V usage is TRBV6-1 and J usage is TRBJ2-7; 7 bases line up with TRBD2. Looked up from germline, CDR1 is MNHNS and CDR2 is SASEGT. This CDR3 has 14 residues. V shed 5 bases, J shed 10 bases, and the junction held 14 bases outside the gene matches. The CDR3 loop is CASSSQRGPLGQYF. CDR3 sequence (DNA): TGTGCCAGCAGTTCTCAGCGGGGTCCACTCGGACAGTACTTC.

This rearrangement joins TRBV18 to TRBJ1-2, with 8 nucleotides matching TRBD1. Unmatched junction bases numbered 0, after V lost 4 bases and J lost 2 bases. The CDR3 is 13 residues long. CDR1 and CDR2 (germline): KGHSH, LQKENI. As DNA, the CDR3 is TGTGCCAGCTCACGGGACAGGAACTATGGCTACACCTTC. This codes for CASSRDRNYGYTF.

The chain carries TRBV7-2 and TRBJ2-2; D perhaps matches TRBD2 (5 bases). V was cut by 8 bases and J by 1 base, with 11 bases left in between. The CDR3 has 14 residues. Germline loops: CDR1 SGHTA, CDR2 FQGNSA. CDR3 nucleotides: TGTGCCAGCGAGGAGGACCTGAACACCGGGGAGCTGTTTTTT. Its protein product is CASEEDLNTGELFF.

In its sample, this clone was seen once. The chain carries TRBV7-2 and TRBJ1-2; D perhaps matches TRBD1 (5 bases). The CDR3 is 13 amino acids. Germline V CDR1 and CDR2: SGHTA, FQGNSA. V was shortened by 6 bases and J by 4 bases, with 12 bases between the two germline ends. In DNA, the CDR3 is TGTGCCAGCAGTGTAAGGGGCCTCTATGGCTACACCTTC. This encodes CASSVRGLYGYTF.

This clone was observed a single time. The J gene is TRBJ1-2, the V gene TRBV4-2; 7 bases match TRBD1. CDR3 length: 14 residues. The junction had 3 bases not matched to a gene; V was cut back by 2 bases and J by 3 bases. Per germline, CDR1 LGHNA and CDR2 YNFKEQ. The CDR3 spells CASSQSQGDYGYTF. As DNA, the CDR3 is TGTGCCAGCAGCCAATCGCAGGGGGACTATGGCTACACCTTC.

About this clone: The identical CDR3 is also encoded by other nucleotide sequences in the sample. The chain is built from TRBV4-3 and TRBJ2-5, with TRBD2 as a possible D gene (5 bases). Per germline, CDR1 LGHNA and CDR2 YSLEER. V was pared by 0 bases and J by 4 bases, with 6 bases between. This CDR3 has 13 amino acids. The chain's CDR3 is CASSQDTRETQYF. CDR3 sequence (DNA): TGCGCCAGCAGCCAAGATACTAGAGAGACCCAGTACTTC.

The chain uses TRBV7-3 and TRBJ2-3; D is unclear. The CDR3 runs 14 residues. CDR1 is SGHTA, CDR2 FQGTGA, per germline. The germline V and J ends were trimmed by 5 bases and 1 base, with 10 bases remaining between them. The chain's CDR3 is CASSQSEGTDTQYF. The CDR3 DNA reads TGTGCCAGCAGCCAGAGTGAGGGCACAGATACGCAGTATTTT.

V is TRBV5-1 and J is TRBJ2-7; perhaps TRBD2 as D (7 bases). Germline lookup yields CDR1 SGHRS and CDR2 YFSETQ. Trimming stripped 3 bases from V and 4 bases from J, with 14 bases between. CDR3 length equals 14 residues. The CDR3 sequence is CASSWGGSGYEQYF. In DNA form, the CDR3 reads TGCGCCAGCAGCTGGGGGGGCTCCGGGTACGAGCAGTACTTC.